What follows is one TCR beta chain and its context. Time point: newly diagnosed GD, antithyroid drugs for less than 3 months. PBMC RNA served as the TCR library source. To make TCR beta libraries, researchers used iRepertoire HTBI primers and Arm-PCR of CDR3 regions. TCRdb redid the calling of the multiplex PCR reads with MiXCR, one entry per CDR3 protein. The profile shows approximately 400,000 distinct CDR3 sequences, approximately 10% of them singletons. This entry comes from a study of regulatory T cells in long-lasting Graves disease. Study-wide context: Freshly diagnosed Graves' patients had used antithyroid drugs for under 3 months.

This sample was shared with a second study, whose subject was T cells in Graves' hyperthyroidism and ophthalmopathy. That source reports: Ophthalmopathy stood apart from stable hyperthyroidism in a 13 V-J model.

The sequence derives from a woman aged 18 to 35 with Graves disease. This sample comprised peripheral blood mononuclear cells (PBMCs), obtained at new diagnosis, from a patient treated with antithyroid drugs.

The chain's CDR3 is CASSPSWTGVYGYTF. CDR3 nucleotide sequence: TGCGCCAGCAGCCCCTCCTGGACAGGGGTTTATGGCTACACCTTC. V gene TRBV5-1 combines with J gene TRBJ1-2, with TRBD1 matching over 9 bases. The CDR3 consists of 15 residues. Germline V gene data show CDR1 as SGHRS and CDR2 as YFSETQ. With V trimmed by 4 bases and J by 5 bases, 9 bases remained unmatched. The full variable domain, its missing parts supplied by reference TRBV5-1 and TRBJ1-2, is KAGVTQTPRYLIKTRGQQVTLSCSPISGHRSVSWYQQTPGQGLQFLFEYFSETQRNKGNFPGRFSGRQFSNSRSEMNVSTLELGDSALYLCASSPSWTGVYGYTFGSGTRLTVV.